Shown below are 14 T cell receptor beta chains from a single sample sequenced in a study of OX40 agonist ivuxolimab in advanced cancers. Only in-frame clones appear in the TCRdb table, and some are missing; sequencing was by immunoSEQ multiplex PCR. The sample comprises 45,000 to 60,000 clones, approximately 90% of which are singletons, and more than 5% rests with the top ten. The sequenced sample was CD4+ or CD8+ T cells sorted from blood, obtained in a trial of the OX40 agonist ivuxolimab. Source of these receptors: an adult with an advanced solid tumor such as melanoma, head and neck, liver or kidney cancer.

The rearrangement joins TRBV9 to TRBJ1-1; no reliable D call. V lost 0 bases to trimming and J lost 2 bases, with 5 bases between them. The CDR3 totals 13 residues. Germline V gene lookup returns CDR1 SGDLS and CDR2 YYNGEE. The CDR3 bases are TGTGCCAGCAGCGTAGGGGATAACACTGAAGCTTTCTTT. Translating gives CASSVGDNTEAFF.

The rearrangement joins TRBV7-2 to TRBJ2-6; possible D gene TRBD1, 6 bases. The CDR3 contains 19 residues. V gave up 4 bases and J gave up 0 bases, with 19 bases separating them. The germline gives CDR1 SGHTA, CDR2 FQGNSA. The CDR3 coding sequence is TGTGCCAGCAGCTCCTATACGCAGGGGTTGTACTCTGGGGCCAACGTCCTGACTTTC. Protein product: CASSSYTQGLYSGANVLTF.

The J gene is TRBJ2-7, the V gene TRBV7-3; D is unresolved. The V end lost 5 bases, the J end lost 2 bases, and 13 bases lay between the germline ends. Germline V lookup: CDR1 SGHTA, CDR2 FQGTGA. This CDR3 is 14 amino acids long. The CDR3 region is CASSPSTSAYEQYF. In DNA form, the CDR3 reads TGTGCCAGCAGCCCGTCGACTTCCGCCTACGAGCAGTACTTC.

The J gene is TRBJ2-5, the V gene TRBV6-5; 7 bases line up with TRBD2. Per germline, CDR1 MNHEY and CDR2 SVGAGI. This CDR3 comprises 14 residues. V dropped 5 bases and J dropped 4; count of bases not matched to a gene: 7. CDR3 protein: CASSAWTGGETQYF. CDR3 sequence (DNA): TGTGCCAGCAGTGCCTGGACGGGGGGAGAGACCCAGTACTTC.

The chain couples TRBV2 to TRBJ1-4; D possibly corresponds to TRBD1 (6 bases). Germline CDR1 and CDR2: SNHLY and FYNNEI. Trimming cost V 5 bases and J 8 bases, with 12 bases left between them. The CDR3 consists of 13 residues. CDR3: CASSLQGREKLFF. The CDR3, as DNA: TGTGCCAGCAGTCTGCAGGGGAGAGAAAAACTGTTTTTT. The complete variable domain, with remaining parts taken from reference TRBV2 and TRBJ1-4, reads EPEVTQTPSHQVTQMGQEVILRCVPISNHLYFYWYRQILGQKVEFLVSFYNNEISEKSEIFDDQFSVERPDGSNFTLKIRSTKLEDSAMYFCASSLQGREKLFFGSGTQLSVL.

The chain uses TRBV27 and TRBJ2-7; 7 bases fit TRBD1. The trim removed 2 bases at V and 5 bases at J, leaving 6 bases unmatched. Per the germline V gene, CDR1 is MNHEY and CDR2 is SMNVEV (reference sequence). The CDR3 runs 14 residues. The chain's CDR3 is CASSLVTGSNEQYF. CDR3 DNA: TGTGCCAGCAGTTTAGTGACAGGGAGCAACGAGCAGTACTTC.

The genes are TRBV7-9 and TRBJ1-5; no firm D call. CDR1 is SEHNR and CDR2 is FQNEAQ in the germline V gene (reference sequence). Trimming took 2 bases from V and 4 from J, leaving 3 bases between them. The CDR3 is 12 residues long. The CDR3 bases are TGTGCCAGCAGCTTAACTAATCAGCCCCAGCATTTT. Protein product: CASSLTNQPQHF.

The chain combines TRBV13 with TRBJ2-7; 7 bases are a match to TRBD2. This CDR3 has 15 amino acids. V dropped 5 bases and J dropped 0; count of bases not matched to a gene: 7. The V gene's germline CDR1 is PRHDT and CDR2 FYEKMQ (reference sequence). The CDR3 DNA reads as TGTGCCAGCAGCCCCAGCGGGGCACTCTCCTACGAGCAGTACGTC. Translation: CASSPSGALSYEQYV.

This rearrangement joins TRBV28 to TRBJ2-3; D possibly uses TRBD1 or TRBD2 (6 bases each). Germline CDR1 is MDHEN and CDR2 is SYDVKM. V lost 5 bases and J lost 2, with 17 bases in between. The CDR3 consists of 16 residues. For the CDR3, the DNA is TGTGCCAGCAGTCCCTCGGGGGCGGGACTCACAGATACGCAGTATTTT. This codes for CASSPSGAGLTDTQYF.

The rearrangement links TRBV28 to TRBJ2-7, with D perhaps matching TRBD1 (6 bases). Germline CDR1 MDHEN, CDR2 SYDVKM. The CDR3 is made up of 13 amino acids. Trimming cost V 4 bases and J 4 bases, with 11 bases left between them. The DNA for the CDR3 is TGTGCCAGCAGTTGGACAGTCGGGTACGAGCAGTACGTC. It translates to CASSWTVGYEQYV.

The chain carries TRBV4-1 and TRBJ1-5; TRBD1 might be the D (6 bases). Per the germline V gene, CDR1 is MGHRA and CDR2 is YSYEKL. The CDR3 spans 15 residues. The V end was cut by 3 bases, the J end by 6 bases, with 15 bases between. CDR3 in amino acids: CASSQGNRAGQPQHF. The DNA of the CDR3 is TGCGCCAGCAGCCAGGGGAACAGGGCGGGTCAGCCCCAGCATTTT.

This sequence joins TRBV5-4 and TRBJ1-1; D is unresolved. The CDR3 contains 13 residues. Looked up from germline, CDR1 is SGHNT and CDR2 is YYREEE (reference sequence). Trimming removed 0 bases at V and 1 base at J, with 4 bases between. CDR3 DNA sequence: TGTGCCAGCAGCTTGGACCCGAACACTGAAGCTTTCTTT. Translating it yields CASSLDPNTEAFF.

CDR3 sequence: CASSSGSPNTEAFF. The CDR3, as DNA: TGTGCCAGCAGTTCCGGGAGCCCTAACACTGAAGCTTTCTTT. This chain connects TRBV27 to TRBJ1-1, with no clear D. This CDR3 spans 14 amino acids. With 4 bases removed from V and 2 bases from J, the gap between germline ends came to 11 bases. Germline CDR1 reads MNHEY; CDR2 reads SMNVEV (reference sequence).

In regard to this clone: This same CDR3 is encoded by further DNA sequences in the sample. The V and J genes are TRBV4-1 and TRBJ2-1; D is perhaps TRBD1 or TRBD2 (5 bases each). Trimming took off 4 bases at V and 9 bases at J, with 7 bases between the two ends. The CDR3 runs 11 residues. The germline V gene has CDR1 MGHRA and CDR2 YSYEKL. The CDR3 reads CASSLGGEQFF. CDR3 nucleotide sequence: TGCGCCAGCAGCCTTGGGGGTGAGCAGTTCTTC.